This T cell receptor (beta chain) is from a study of naive and memory T cell subsets (dated by TCRdb to between 2016 and 2019). Regarding the study in general: The figure summarizing these samples reported 10 or so blood donors, 7 tuberculin skin test biopsies and 3 saline control biopsies. PCR2 was typically a SYBR Green qPCR stopped at a set threshold; low-input samples could instead use end-point PCR (approximately 6 cycles).

The study reported a robust and sensitive protocol to amplify, sequence and analyze TCRs, based on 3' ligation of a UMI-containing oligonucleotide to TCR cDNA. For whole blood analysis, around 2.4 ml of peripheral blood was drawn from adult healthy volunteers into Tempus tubes, and RNA was extracted according to the manufacturer's instructions. Total RNA was used without cell sorting and was treated with RQ1 DNase before reverse transcription, with a target input of 1 to 1000 ng. Skin biopsy and whole blood libraries were made to test pipeline robustness in samples where T cells form a minority population. In this sample, this clonotype turned up many times. Its antigen specificity is not known. Within one base of it there is no much larger clone, and no base qualities were kept. Study-wide conclusions, independent of this receptor: The RNA-based method was acknowledged as potentially sensitive to TCR transcript changes with T cell activation and differentiation.

The library was obtained by 5' RACE. The ligated cDNA was amplified by four rounds of PCR, in which nested alpha and beta constant region primers were used together with the SP2 primer. TCR RNA was reverse transcribed with SuperScript IV using alpha and beta constant region primers for the blood and skin samples. T4 RNA ligase 1 was used to ligate an oligonucleotide containing the Illumina SP2 primer and a UMI to the 3' end of the cDNA. The 12-nucleotide UMI consisted of two random hexamers with an eight-base spacer between the hexamers to prevent hairpin formation. From the second PCR onward, TCR alpha and beta chain libraries were processed separately, and dual indexing was applied for multiplexing. After pooling, the indexed libraries were analyzed by capillary electrophoresis and sequenced on either an Illumina MiSeq or NextSeq. PhiX DNA at about 5-7.5% was spiked into libraries to increase base diversity and improve cluster recognition. Turning to the authors' computational methods: UMIs were extracted from read 2 by Demultiplexor and combined with the TCR sequence from read 1, and reads were split according to sample indices. Decombinator identified V and J genes and V-J junctions and gave each TCR a five-part identifier that included V and J deletions. Collapsinator used UMIs to correct sequencing errors and PCR amplification heterogeneity, yielding UMI-based abundance per TCR. CDR3Translator turned identifiers into nucleotide sequence, translated the nucleotide sequence into amino acids, and pulled out CDR3 regions based on terminal motifs. Error-corrected alpha and beta TCR counts from blood and skin were compared after normalization to input RNA amount. TCRdb ran its own pipeline on the public reads, namely fastp trimming at Q25 and MiXCR clone calling, and kept in-frame beta chains. Duplicate CDR3 protein sequences are folded into a single record with the most common DNA and genes. These V and J calls rely on TCRdb rather than the paper's analysis. Counted in this sample were roughly 62,000 distinct CDR3 sequences; about 7.2% of them appeared once. Around 10% of the sample belongs to the ten largest clones.

The sequence was collected from a male donor in good health.

The CDR3 loop reads CASSDGGGLGEQFF. The nucleotide sequence is given as TGTGCCAGCAGTGATGGGGGGGGCCTAGGGGAGCAGTTCTTC. The V and J genes are TRBV6-1 and TRBJ2-1; the D gene is possibly TRBD2, with 7 bases matching. CDR1 and CDR2, per the germline V gene, are MNHNS and SASEGT. Its CDR3 holds 14 amino acids, cysteine through phenylalanine. The entry retains the CDR3 DNA only, 42 bases that are in frame from base 1. Trimming at the junction amounts to 3 bases on V and 10 bases on J, and the germline ends lie 16 bases apart.